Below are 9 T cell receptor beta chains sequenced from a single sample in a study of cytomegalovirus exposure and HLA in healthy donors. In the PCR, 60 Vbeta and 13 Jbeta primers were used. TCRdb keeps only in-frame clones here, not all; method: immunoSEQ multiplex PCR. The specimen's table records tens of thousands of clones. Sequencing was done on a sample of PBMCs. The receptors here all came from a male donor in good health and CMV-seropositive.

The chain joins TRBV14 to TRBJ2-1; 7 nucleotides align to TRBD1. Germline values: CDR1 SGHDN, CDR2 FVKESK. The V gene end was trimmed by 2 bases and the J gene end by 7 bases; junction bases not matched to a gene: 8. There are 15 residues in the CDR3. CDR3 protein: CASSQLSGGRNEQFF. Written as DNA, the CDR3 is TGTGCCAGCAGCCAATTATCAGGGGGTAGGAATGAGCAGTTCTTC.

DNA of the CDR3: TGTGCCAGCAGTTACCTGACAGGGTCCTCCTACGAGCAGTACTTC. Its protein is CASSYLTGSSYEQYF. V and J are TRBV6-5 and TRBJ2-7, with 7 nucleotides matching TRBD1. Germline assignment: CDR1 MNHEY and CDR2 SVGAGI. The CDR3 sequence is 15 residues long. V was clipped by 2 bases and J by 0 bases; unmatched bases: 4.

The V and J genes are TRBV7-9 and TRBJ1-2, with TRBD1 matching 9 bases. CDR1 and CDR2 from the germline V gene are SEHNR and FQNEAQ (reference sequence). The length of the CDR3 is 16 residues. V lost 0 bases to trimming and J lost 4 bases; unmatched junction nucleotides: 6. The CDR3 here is CASSLAGGTGTYGYTF. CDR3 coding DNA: TGTGCCAGCAGCTTAGCGGGCGGGACAGGGACCTATGGCTACACCTTC.

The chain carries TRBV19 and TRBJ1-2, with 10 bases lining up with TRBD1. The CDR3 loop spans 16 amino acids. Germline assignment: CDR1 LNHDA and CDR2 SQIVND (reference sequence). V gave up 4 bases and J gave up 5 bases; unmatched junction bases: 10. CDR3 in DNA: TGTGCCAGTAGTAGGTCGACAGGGGGCCTGCCTTATGGCTACACCTTC. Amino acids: CASSRSTGGLPYGYTF.

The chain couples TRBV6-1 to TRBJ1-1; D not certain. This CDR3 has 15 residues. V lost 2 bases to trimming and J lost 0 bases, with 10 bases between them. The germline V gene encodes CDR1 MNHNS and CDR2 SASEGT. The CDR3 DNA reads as TGTGCCAGCAGTGAACTACAGATCATGAACACTGAAGCTTTCTTT. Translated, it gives CASSELQIMNTEAFF.

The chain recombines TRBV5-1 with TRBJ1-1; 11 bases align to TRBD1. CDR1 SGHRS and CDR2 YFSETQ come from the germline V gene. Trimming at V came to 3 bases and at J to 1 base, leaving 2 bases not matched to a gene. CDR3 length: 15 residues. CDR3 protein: CASSWGQGGNTEAFF. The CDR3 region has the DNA TGCGCCAGCAGCTGGGGACAGGGGGGGAACACTGAAGCTTTCTTT.

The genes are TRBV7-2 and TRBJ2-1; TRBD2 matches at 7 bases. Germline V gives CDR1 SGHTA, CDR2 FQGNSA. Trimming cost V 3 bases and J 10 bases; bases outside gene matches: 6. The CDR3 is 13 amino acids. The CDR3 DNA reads TGTGCCAGCAGCTTTGGTCCAGCGGGGGAGCAGTTCTTC. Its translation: CASSFGPAGEQFF.

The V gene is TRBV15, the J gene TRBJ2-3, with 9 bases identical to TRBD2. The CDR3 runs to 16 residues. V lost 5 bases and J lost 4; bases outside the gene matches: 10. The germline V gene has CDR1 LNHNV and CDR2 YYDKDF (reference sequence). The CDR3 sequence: CATSVAALAGADTQYF. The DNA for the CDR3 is TGTGCCACCAGCGTGGCGGCACTAGCGGGTGCAGATACGCAGTATTTT.

CDR3 protein: CASSGRGGRYEQYF. The CDR3 DNA reads as TGTGCCAGCAGTGGCCGAGGGGGCCGTTACGAGCAGTACTTC. This chain links TRBV6-1 with TRBJ2-7, with TRBD1 matching 7 bases. Trimming took 4 bases from V and 4 from J; bases not matched to a gene: 7. CDR1 MNHNS and CDR2 SASEGT come from the germline V gene. This CDR3 comprises 14 residues.